A single sample is the source of the 15 T cell receptor beta chains below, sequenced in a study of T cells in Graves' hyperthyroidism and ophthalmopathy. It was RNA transcripts that yielded the amplified TCR beta CDR3 regions. HTBI primers drove first-round RT-PCR of the TCR CDR3. TCRdb passed the multiplex PCR reads through MiXCR, listing each CDR3 protein once. The sample includes approximately 590,000 distinct CDR3 sequences, 46% of them seen just once. The sequencing input was peripheral blood or thyroid tissue (not recorded which). The receptors stem from a woman in her late teens or twenties with Graves' hyperthyroidism.

This clonotype turned up a few times. CDR3 sequence reads: CASRAARGQYYGYTF. The CDR3 nucleotides read TGTGCCAGCAGGGCAGCCAGGGGGCAGTACTATGGCTACACCTTC. V and J are TRBV2 and TRBJ1-2; 8 bases line up with TRBD1. Germline-derived CDR1 and CDR2 are SNHLY and FYNNEI. The CDR3 extends over 15 amino acids. The V and J ends lost 6 bases and 3 bases, in that order; junction bases with no gene match: 9.

The chain couples TRBV2 to TRBJ2-7; the D is unclear. Germline V gives CDR1 SNHLY, CDR2 FYNNEI. V lost 6 bases to trimming and J lost 2 bases, with 8 bases between them. This CDR3 comprises 12 residues. The CDR3 DNA is TGTGCCAGCAGGACCACAGCCTACGAGCAGTACTTC. Protein: CASRTTAYEQYF.

This clonotype was detected once. The J gene is TRBJ1-3, the V gene TRBV10-3, with a possible D match to TRBD1 (5 bases). Germline V gene data show CDR1 as ENHRY and CDR2 as SYGVKD. The CDR3 is made up of 14 amino acids. Trimming removed 8 bases from V and 8 bases from J, with 19 bases in between. The CDR3, as DNA: TGTGCCATCGGCCCGGGACGGAGGAGTGACACCATATATTTT. This encodes CAIGPGRRSDTIYF.

This clonotype was seen only once. V and J are TRBV7-7 and TRBJ2-7; D gene unclear. Between the trimmed V and J ends, which lost 6 bases and 0 bases, there was a span of 9 bases. The germline CDR1 and CDR2 sequences are SSHAT and FNYEAQ (reference sequence). There are 13 residues in the CDR3. The CDR3 DNA follows: TGTGCCAGCAGTGATGTAGCCTCCTACGAGCAGTACTTC. This sequence encodes CASSDVASYEQYF.

The V gene is TRBV2, the J gene TRBJ1-5, with D uncertain. Deletions cut 4 bases from V and 0 bases from J, with 19 bases between. CDR3 length: 18 amino acids. CDR1 and CDR2 from the germline V gene are SNHLY and FYNNEI. CDR3 DNA: TGTGCCAGCAGTGTTCCGAGGGCAGGCTCGAATAGCAATCAGCCCCAGCATTTT. This sequence encodes CASSVPRAGSNSNQPQHF.

The V call is TRBV10-3, the J call TRBJ1-5; maybe TRBD1 (5 bases). V was pared by 10 bases and J by 3 bases, with 16 bases between. This CDR3 is 14 amino acids long. Germline V gives CDR1 ENHRY, CDR2 SYGVKD. CDR3 in amino acids: CASGPQEDNQPQHF. The CDR3 DNA reads TGTGCCAGCGGTCCACAGGAGGACAATCAGCCCCAGCATTTT.

The chain couples TRBV20-1 to TRBJ2-7, with no clear D. V shed 4 bases and J shed 3 bases, with 13 bases lying between them. CDR1 and CDR2 from the germline V gene are DFQATT and SNEGSKA (reference sequence). This CDR3 has 13 amino acids. The CDR3 DNA is TGCAGTGCTAATCCTAAGAACGACTACGAGCAGTACTTC. Translated, it gives CSANPKNDYEQYF.

V gene TRBV25-1 combines with J gene TRBJ1-6, with 8 positions matching TRBD1. With 8 bases clipped from V and 4 bases from J, the junction kept 4 bases outside the gene matches. This CDR3 spans 14 amino acids. CDR1 is MGHDK and CDR2 is SYGVNS in the germline V gene. The CDR3 sequence: CASGGQAYNSPLHF. CDR3 DNA sequence: TGTGCCAGCGGGGGACAGGCTTATAATTCACCCCTCCACTTT.

Notes on this clonotype: Since a much larger clone is just one base distant, this may be a read error. J is TRBJ1-5 and V is TRBV7-9, with D maybe TRBD1 (6 bases). Germline V gene sequence: CDR1 SEHNR, CDR2 FQNEAQ (reference sequence). Trimming removed 3 bases from V and 8 bases from J, with 11 bases in between. The CDR3 has 13 amino acids. The CDR3 coding sequence is TGTGCCAGCAGCTTGTTACAGGGAAAGCCCCAGCATTTT. This translates into CASSLLQGKPQHF.

The V gene is TRBV7-2, the J gene TRBJ2-7; D is possibly TRBD1 or TRBD2 (6 bases each). The V and J ends lost 1 base and 6 bases respectively, with 13 bases between them. The CDR3 covers 14 residues. Germline CDR1 and CDR2: SGHTA and FQGNSA. In DNA, the CDR3 is TGTGCCAGCAGCTTAGGGCTAGGGGGAGGCGAGCAGTACTTC. It is translated as CASSLGLGGGEQYF.

The chain is built from TRBV7-2 and TRBJ1-6, with 9 bases identical to TRBD1. Germline CDR1 SGHTA, CDR2 FQGNSA. This CDR3 is 15 amino acids long. The V segment lost 5 bases and the J segment 10 bases; nucleotides outside the gene matches: 9. CDR3 residues: CASSPLDRGRSPLHF. The CDR3 bases are TGTGCCAGCAGCCCCCTGGACAGGGGTCGCTCACCCCTCCACTTT.

As to this clonotype: A much larger clone lies one base from this, so it may be a read error. The V gene is TRBV7-8, the J gene TRBJ1-3, with 9 bases that match TRBD1. The junction had 5 bases not matched to a gene; V was cut back by 5 bases and J by 3 bases. CDR3 length: 15 residues. The germline gives CDR1 SGHVS, CDR2 FQNEAQ. The CDR3 sequence: CASSLDRGNGNTIYF. CDR3 nucleotide sequence: TGTGCCAGCAGCCTCGACAGGGGGAATGGAAACACCATATATTTT. Together with reference TRBV7-8 and TRBJ1-3, the CDR3 gives the full variable domain: GAGVSQSPRYKVAKRGQDVALRCDPISGHVSLFWYQQALGQGPEFLTYFQNEAQLDKSGLPSDRFFAERPEGSVSTLKIQRTQQEDSAVYLCASSLDRGNGNTIYFGEGSWLTVV.

The V gene is TRBV10-3, the J gene TRBJ1-1; 8 nucleotides agree with TRBD1. Per germline, CDR1 ENHRY and CDR2 SYGVKD. Trimming cost V 3 bases and J 7 bases; bases outside gene matches: 4. The CDR3 is 13 residues long. The CDR3, as DNA: TGTGCCATCAGTGACCCCGACAGGGGTGAAGCTTTCTTT. Residues: CAISDPDRGEAFF.

The chain employs TRBV29-1 and TRBJ1-4; D is ambiguous. Germline values: CDR1 SQVTM, CDR2 ANQGSEA. V lost 2 bases and J 7 bases, leaving 5 bases between the germline ends. CDR3 length: 11 amino acids. This CDR3 is CSVERVEKLFF. The CDR3 DNA is TGCAGCGTTGAAAGGGTTGAAAAACTGTTTTTT. The full variable domain, rest sourced from reference TRBV29-1 and TRBJ1-4, is SAVISQKPSRDICQRGTSLTIQCQVDSQVTMMFWYRQQPGQSLTLIATANQGSEATYESGFVIDKFPISRPNLTFSTLTVSNMSPEDSSIYLCSVERVEKLFFGSGTQLSVL.

About this clonotype itself: The junction does not match germline at one end; this may be a read error. V is TRBV7-2 and J is TRBJ1-5, with 9 bases identical to TRBD1. Germline lookup yields CDR1 SGHTA and CDR2 FQGNSA. The CDR3 extends over 15 amino acids. The CDR3 loop is CASSAPGQGHQPQHF. The CDR3 DNA reads TGCGCCAGCAGCGCACCGGGACAGGGACATCAGCCCCAGCATTTT.